The subject of this entry is one TCR beta chain. Its target is unknown. Trimming removed 6 bases from V and 2 bases from J, with 16 bases in between. Germline V gives CDR1 ENHRY, CDR2 SYGVKD. The CDR3 runs to 15 residues. The use of a sample-barcoded 5' primer and a J-beta primer mix characterized a second PCR of roughly 6 to 11 cycles. Each cDNA molecule was tagged by a template-switch adaptor that had 12 random nucleotides. TCRdb reprocessed the 5' RACE reads via MiXCR and lists one record per CDR3 protein. The table records around 1,100,000 distinct CDR3 sequences, roughly two fifths of them present only once. This sample was included in a study of blood T cells in healthy people across ages. Findings and caveats of the study: PBMCs that were unsorted prevented a conclusive naive versus antigen-experienced comparison.

The specimen was blood. The V call is TRBV10-3, the J call TRBJ2-5, with D unresolved. The TCR comes from a man younger than 30 in good health. This CDR3 is CAIRGNGIPQETQYF. In nucleotides, the CDR3 is TGTGCCATCAGGGGGAATGGGATTCCTCAAGAGACCCAGTACTTC.